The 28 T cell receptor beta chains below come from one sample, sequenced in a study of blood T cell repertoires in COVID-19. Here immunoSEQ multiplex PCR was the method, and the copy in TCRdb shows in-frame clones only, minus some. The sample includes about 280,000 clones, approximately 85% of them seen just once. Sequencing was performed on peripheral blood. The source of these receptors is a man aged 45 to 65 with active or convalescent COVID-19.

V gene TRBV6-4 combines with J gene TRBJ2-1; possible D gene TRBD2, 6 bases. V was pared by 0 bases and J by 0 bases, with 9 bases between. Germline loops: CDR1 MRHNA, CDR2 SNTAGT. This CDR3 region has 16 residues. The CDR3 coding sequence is TGTGCCAGCAGTGACTCGGGGGGTAGCTCCTACAATGAGCAGTTCTTC. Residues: CASSDSGGSSYNEQFF.

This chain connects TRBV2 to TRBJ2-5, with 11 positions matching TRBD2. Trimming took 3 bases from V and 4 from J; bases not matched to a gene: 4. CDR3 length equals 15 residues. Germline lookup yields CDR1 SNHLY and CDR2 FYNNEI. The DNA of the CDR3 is TGTGCCAGCAGTGAGGGACTAGCGGTACGAGAGACCCAGTACTTC. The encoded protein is CASSEGLAVRETQYF.

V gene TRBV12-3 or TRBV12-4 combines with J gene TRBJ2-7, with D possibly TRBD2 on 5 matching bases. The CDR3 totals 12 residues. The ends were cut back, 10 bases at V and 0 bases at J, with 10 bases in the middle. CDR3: CANWRHSYEQYF. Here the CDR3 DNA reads TGTGCCAACTGGAGGCACTCCTACGAGCAGTACTTC.

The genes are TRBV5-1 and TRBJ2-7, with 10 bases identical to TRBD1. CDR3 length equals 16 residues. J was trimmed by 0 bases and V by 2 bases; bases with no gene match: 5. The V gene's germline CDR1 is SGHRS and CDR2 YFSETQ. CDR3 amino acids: CASSLQTGGDSYEQYF. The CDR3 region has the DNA TGCGCCAGCAGCTTACAGACAGGGGGCGACTCCTACGAGCAGTACTTC.

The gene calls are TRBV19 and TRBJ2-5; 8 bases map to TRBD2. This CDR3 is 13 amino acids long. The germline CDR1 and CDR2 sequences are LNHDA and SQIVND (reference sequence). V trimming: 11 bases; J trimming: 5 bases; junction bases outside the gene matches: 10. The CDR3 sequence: CAAGGQGGETQYF. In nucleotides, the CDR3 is TGTGCCGCGGGGGGCCAGGGTGGGGAGACCCAGTACTTC.

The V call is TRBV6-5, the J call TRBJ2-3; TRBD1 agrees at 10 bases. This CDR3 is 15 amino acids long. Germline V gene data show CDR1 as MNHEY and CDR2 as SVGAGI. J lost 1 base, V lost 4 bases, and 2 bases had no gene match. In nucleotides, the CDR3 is TGTGCCAGCAGTTGGGACAGGGGACGCACAGATACGCAGTATTTT. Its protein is CASSWDRGRTDTQYF.

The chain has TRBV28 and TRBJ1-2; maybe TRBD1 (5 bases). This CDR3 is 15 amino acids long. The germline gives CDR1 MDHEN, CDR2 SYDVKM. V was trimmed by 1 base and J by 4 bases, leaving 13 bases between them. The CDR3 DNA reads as TGTGCCAGCAGTTTATCGCCCCAGGGTAGCTATGGCTACACCTTC. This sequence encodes CASSLSPQGSYGYTF.

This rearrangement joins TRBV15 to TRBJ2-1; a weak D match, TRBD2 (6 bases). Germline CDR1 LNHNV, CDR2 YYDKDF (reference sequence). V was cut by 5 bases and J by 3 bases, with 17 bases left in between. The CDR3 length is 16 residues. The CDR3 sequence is CATSPKGGVGYNEQFF. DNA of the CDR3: TGTGCCACCAGCCCCAAGGGCGGGGTAGGCTACAATGAGCAGTTCTTC. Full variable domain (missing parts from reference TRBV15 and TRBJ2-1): DAMVIQNPRYQVTQFGKPVTLSCSQTLNHNVMYWYQQKSSQAPKLLFHYYDKDFNNEADTPDNFQSRRPNTSFCFLDIRSPGLGDTAMYLCATSPKGGVGYNEQFFGPGTRLTVL.

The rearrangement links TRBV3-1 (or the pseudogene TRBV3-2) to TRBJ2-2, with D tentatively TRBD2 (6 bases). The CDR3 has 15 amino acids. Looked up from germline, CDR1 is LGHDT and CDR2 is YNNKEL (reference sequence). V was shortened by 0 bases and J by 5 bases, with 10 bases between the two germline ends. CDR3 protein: CASSQEAGRTGELFF. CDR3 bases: TGTGCCAGCAGCCAAGAGGCCGGGAGAACCGGGGAGCTGTTTTTT.

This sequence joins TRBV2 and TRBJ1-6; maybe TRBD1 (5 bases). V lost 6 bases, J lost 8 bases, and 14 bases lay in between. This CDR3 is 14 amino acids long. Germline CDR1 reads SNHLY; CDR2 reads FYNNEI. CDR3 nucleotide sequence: TGTGCCAGCAGATTCAGGGTTAATTATTCACCCCTCCACTTT. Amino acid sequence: CASRFRVNYSPLHF.

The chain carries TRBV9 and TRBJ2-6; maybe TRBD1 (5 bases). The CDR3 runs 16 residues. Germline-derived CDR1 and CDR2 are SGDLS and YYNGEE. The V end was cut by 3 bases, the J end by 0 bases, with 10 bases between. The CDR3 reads CASSGGDSSGANVLTF. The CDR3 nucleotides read TGTGCCAGCAGCGGCGGAGACAGCTCTGGGGCCAACGTCCTGACTTTC.

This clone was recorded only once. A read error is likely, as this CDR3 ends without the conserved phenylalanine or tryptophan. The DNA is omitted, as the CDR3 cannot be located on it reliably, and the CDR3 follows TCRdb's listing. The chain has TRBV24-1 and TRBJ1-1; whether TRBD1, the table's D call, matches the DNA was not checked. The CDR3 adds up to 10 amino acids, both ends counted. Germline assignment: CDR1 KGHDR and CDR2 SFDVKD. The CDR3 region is CATSINRDRS.

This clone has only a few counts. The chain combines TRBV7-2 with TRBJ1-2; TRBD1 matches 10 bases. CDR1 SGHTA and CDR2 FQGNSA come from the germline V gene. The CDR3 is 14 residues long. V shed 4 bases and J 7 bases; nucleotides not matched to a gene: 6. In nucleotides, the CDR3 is TGTGCCAGCAGCTCCGGGACAGGGGATCGTGGCTACACCTTC. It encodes CASSSGTGDRGYTF.

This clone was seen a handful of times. The DNA for the CDR3 is TGCGCCAGCAGCAACGTAGTAAGCGAGAACACTGAAGCTTTCTTT. Translation: CASSNVVSENTEAFF. The chain combines TRBV5-1 with TRBJ1-1, with unresolved D. The CDR3 has 15 amino acids. V gave up 4 bases and J gave up 1 base, with 14 bases separating them. The germline V gene has CDR1 SGHRS and CDR2 YFSETQ.

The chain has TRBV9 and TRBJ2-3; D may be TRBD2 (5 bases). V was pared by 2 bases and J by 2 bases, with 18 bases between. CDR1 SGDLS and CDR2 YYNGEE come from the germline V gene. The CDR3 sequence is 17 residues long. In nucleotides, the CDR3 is TGTGCCAGCAGCGTGACAATTTCGGGATCCCCCACAGATACGCAGTATTTT. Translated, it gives CASSVTISGSPTDTQYF.

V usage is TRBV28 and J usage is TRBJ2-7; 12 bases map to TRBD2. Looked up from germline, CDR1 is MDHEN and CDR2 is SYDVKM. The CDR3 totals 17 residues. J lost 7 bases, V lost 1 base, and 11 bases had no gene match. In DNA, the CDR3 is TGTGCCAGCAGTTTATCCCTCCTAGCGGGAGGGCCGGGAGAGCAGTACTTC. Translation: CASSLSLLAGGPGEQYF.

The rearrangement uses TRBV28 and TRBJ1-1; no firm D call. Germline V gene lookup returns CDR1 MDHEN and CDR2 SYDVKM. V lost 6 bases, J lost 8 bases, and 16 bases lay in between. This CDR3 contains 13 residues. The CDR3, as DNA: TGTGCCAGCAGCCGCCCGGAGAGGCTCGAAGCTTTCTTT. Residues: CASSRPERLEAFF.

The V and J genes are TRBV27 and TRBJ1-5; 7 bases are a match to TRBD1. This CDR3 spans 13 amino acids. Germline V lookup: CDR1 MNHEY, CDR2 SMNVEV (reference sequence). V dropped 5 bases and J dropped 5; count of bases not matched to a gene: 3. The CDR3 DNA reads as TGTGCCAGCAGTCCTCAGGGGGATCAGCCCCAGCATTTT. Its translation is CASSPQGDQPQHF.

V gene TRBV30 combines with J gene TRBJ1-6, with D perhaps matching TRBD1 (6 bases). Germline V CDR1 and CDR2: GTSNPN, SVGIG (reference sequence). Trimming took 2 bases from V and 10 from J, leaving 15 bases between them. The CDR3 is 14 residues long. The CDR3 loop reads CAWSSRQVLSPLHF. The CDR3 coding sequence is TGTGCCTGGAGTTCCCGACAGGTGCTATCACCCCTCCACTTT.

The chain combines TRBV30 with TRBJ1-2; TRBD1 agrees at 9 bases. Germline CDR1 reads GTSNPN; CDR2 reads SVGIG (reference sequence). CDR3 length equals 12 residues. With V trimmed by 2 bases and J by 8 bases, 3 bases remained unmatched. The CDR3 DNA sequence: TGTGCCTGGAGTCGACAGGGGGAAGGCTACACCTTC. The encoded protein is CAWSRQGEGYTF.

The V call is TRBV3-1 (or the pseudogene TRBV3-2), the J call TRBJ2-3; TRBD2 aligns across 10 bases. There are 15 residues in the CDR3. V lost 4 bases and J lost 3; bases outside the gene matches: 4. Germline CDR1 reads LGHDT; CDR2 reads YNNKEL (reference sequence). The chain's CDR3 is CASSPSGSDTDTQYF. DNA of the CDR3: TGTGCCAGCAGCCCTAGCGGGAGCGATACAGATACGCAGTATTTT.

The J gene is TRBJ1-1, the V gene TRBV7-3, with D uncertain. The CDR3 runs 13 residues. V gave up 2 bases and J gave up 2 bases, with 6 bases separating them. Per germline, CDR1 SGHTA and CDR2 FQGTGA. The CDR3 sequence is CASSLLSNTEAFF. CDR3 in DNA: TGTGCCAGCAGCTTATTGAGTAACACTGAAGCTTTCTTT.

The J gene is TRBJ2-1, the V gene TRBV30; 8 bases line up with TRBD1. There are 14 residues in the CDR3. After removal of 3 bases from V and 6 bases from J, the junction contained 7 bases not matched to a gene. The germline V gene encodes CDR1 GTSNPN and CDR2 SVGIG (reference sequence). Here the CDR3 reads CAWRRQGLGNEQFF. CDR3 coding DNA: TGTGCCTGGAGGCGACAGGGGTTGGGCAATGAGCAGTTCTTC.

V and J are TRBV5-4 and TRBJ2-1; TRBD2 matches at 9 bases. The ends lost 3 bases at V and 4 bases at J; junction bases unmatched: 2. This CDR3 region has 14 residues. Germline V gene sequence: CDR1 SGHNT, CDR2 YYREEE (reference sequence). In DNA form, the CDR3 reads TGTGCCAGCAGCTCTAGCGGGGAGTACAATGAGCAGTTCTTC. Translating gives CASSSSGEYNEQFF.

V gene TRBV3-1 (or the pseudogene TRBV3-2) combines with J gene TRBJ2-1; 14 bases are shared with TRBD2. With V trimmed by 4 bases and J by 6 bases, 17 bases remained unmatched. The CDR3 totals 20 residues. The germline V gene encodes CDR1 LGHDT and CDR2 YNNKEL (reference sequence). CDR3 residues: CASSRYLTSGRAVGGNEQFF. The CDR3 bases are TGTGCCAGCAGCCGATACCTGACTAGCGGGAGGGCCGTGGGTGGCAATGAGCAGTTCTTC.

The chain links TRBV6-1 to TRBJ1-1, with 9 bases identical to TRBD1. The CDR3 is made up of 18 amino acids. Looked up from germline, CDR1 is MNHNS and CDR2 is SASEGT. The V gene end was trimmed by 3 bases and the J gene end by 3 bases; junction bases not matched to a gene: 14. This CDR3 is CASSDGDRAGGRDTEAFF. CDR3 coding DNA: TGTGCCAGCAGTGATGGGGACAGGGCTGGCGGGCGAGACACTGAAGCTTTCTTT.

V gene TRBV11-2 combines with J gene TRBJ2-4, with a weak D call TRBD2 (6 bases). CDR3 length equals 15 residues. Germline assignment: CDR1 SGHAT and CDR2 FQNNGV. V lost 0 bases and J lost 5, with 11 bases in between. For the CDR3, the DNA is TGTGCCAGCAGCTTAGACTCGGCGGGGCAAAACATTCAGTACTTC. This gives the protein CASSLDSAGQNIQYF.

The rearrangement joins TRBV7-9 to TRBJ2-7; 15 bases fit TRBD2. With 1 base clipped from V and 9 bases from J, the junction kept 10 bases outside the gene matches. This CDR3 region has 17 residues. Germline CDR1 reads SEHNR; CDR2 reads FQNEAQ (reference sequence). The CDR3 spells CASSLGLGLAGGPGQYF. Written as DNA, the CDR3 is TGTGCCAGCAGCTTAGGGCTGGGACTAGCGGGAGGCCCCGGGCAGTACTTC.